The table lists the clone carrying this T cell receptor beta chain with a count of one. Its target is unknown. These data come from a study of type 1 and type 2 diabetes patients. Study-level points and caveats: Groups were not age- or gender-matched, which may bias interpretation.

The PCR template was genomic DNA. Amplification of the beta chain CDR3 used 30 forward and 13 reverse multiplex primers. In TCRdb, the multiplex PCR reads were re-called with MiXCR into one record per CDR3 protein. Found here are about 250,000 distinct CDR3 sequences, over 45% of them singletons; the top ten hold roughly 15%. The source of this sequence is a man in his late teens or twenties with type 2 diabetes. Material for sequencing was peripheral blood mononuclear cells (PBMCs).

The CDR3 nucleotides read TGTGCCACCAGCAGAGCGGCAGGGCCCCTGATAACGGGGACAGATACGCAGTATTTT. Translating gives CATSRAAGPLITGTDTQYF. The chain joins TRBV15 to TRBJ2-3; either TRBD1 or TRBD2 may fit D (5 bases each). The germline V and J ends were trimmed by 1 base and 3 bases, with 23 bases remaining between them. This CDR3 is 19 amino acids long. Germline V gene data show CDR1 as LNHNV and CDR2 as YYDKDF (reference sequence).